This T cell receptor beta chain was sequenced during a study of CD8+ T cells in alopecia areata. Study-wide points: Scalp clonality and expanded CD8+ clones among the top 100 fell significantly with tofacitinib. In scalp and blood, many expanded lesional clones persisted during tofacitinib.

cDNA prepared by RNA extraction and subsequent reverse transcription served as the template for sequencing. The assay was immunoSEQ multiplex PCR, and TCRdb's table has in-frame clones only and misses some. The top ten clones hold roughly 2.6% of a sample with some 200,000 clones, approximately 47% of them seen once. Of note for this clone: As yet, its antigen is unknown.

Treatment indicated: oral pan-JAK inhibitor, 5-10 mg twice daily. CDR1 is MDHEN, CDR2 SYDVKM, per germline. Trimming at V came to 5 bases and at J to 5 bases, leaving 6 bases not matched to a gene. The CDR3 is 14 residues long. This material consisted of CD4+ T cells sorted from blood, taken between weeks 36 and 40, from a patient treated with tofacitinib. The rearrangement links TRBV28 to TRBJ1-2, with 9 bases fitting TRBD1. This TCR derives from a human donor with alopecia areata. In DNA, the CDR3 is TGTGCCAGCAGTGTCGGGACAGGGCTTTATGGCTACACCTTC. Its translation is CASSVGTGLYGYTF.